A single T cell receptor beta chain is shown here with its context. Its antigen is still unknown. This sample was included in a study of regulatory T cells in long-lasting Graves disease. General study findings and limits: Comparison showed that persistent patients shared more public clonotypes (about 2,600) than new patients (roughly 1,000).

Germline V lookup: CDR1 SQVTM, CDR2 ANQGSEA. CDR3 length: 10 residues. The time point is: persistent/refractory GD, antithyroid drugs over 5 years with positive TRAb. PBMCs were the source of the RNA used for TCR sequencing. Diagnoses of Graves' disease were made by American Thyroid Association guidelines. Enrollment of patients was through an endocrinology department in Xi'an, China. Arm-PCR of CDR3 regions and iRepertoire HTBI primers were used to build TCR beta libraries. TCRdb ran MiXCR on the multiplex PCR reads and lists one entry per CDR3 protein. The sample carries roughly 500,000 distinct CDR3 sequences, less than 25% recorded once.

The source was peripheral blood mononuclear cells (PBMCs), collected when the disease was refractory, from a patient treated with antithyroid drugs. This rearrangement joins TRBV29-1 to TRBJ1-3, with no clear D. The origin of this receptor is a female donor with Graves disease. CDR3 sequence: CTNLGHTIYF. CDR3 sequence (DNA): TGCACCAACCTCGGTCACACCATATATTTT.